This TCR beta chain derives from a study of technical replicates of blood from a handful of donors. The data were produced by immunoSEQ multiplex PCR, yet TCRdb's version contains in-frame clones alone and is incomplete. This sample has roughly 76,000 clones, with just over 85% found just once. Germline CDR1 and CDR2: PRHDT and FYEKMQ (reference sequence). The CDR3 is made up of 13 amino acids. Trimming removed 4 bases from V and 7 bases from J, with 13 bases in between. Material for sequencing was PBMCs. V and J are TRBV13 and TRBJ1-1, with D maybe TRBD1 (5 bases). The clonotype was recovered from a human donor in good health. Some clones in this sample may be carry-over from other donors' samples. CDR3 coding DNA: TGTGCCAGCAGCTCAGGGTCACGCGGTGAAGCTTTCTTT. This sequence encodes CASSSGSRGEAFF.